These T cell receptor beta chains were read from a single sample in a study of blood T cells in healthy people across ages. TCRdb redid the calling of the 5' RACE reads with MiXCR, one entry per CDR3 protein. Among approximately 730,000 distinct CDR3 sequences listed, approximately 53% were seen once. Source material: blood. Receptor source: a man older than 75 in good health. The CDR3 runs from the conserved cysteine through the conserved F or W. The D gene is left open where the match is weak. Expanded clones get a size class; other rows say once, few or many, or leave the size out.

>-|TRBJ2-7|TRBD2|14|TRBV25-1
TGTGCCAGCGGCGAACTAGCGGGAGTTGGCGAGCAGTACTTC
CASGELAGVGEQYF
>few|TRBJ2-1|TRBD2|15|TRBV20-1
TGCAGTGCCGAGGTACTAGCGGGAGTAGGCGGTGAGCAGTTCTTC
CSAEVLAGVGGEQFF
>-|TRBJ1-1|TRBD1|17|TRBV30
TGTGCCTGGAGTCCTGCCGGGACAGTCAAGAGGAACACTGAAGCTTTCTTT
CAWSPAGTVKRNTEAFF
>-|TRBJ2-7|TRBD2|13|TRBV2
TGTGCTGGCGGGGGTTCAAGCTCCTACGAGCAGTACTTC
CAGGGSSSYEQYF
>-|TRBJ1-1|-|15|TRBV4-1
TGCGCCAGCAGCCAGGCAGCAACCCAGGGGACTGAAGCTTTCTTT
CASSQAATQGTEAFF
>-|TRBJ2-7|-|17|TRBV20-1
TGCAGTGCTAGCCCCTTGTTTGGAGGCCTTAACTCCTACGAGCAGTACTTC
CSASPLFGGLNSYEQYF
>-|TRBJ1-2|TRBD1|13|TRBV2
TGTGCCAGCAAACAGGGGCTAAGTAATGGCTACACCTTC
CASKQGLSNGYTF
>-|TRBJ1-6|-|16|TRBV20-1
TGCAGTGCTAGAGAGATTCCGAGCTCCTATAATTCACCCCTCCACTTT
CSAREIPSSYNSPLHF
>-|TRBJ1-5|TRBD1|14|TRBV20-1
TGCAGTGCTAGAAGGGGGCAGTCCGCTCAGCCCCAGCATTTT
CSARRGQSAQPQHF
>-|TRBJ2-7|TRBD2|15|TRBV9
TGTGCCAGCAGCGTAGGCGGCGGGAGAATCGACGAGCAGTACTTC
CASSVGGGRIDEQYF
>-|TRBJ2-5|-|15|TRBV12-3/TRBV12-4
TGTGCCAGCAGTTTATATTTGCGGGGCCAAGGGACCCAGTACTTC
CASSLYLRGQGTQYF
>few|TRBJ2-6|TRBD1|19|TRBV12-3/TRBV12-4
TGTGCCAGCAGCCGATCCCCCGGGACAGGTCCCTCTGGGGCCAACGTCCTGACTTTC
CASSRSPGTGPSGANVLTF
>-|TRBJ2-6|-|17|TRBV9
TGTGCCAGCAGCGCGGACGGAGCCGTCGCTGGGGCCAGCGTCCTGACTTTC
CASSADGAVAGASVLTF
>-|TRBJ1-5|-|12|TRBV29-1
TGCAGCGTTGCAGGGAGCGATCAGCCCCAGCATTTT
CSVAGSDQPQHF
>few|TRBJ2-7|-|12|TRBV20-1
TGCAGTGCCACCGGGACCCCTAACGAGCAGTACTTC
CSATGTPNEQYF
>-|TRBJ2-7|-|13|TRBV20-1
TGCAGTGCCCAGGGAGACTTCTCCTACGAGCAGTACTTC
CSAQGDFSYEQYF
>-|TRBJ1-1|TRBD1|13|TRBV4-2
TGTGCCAGCAGCCGGACAGGGTTGGGTGAAGCTTTCTTT
CASSRTGLGEAFF
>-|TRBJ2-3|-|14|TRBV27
TGTGCCAGCTCCCCGGAGGGCCTCGGAGATACGCAGTATTTT
CASSPEGLGDTQYF
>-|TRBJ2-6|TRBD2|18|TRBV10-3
TGTGCCATCACCAGGACTAGCGGAGGAATCTCTGGGGCCAACGTCCTGACTTTC
CAITRTSGGISGANVLTF
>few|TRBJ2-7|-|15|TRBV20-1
TGCAGTGCTAGACTTCCGGGGCTAAGCTCCTACGAGCAGTACTTC
CSARLPGLSSYEQYF
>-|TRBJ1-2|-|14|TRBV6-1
TGTGCCAGCTCCCCCCACGCAGGGGTGGATGGCTACACCTTC
CASSPHAGVDGYTF
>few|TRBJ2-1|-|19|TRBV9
TGTGCCAGCAGCCTTACGCCGTCCCTTGGGAGGACCGCCTACAATGAGCAGTTCTTC
CASSLTPSLGRTAYNEQFF
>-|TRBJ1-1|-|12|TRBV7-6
TGTGCCAGCAGCTTCGGCGTAGATGAAGCTTTCTTT
CASSFGVDEAFF
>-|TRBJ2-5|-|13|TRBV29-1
TGCAGCGTTGAAAGGGGGACACGGGAGACCCAGTACTTC
CSVERGTRETQYF
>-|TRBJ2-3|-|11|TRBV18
TGTGCCAGCTCACCAGACAGATACGCGTATTTT
CASSPDRYAYF
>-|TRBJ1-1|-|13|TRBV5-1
TGCGCCAGCAAGGATCCGGGAGGGACTGAAGCTTTCTTT
CASKDPGGTEAFF
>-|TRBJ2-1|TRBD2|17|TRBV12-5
TGTGCTAGTGGTTTGGCCACAATCCTAGCGGGACCGAAAGAGCAGTTCTTC
CASGLATILAGPKEQFF
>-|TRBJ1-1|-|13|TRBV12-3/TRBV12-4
TGTGCCAGCAGTTTAGCATCAAACACTGAAGCTTTCTTT
CASSLASNTEAFF
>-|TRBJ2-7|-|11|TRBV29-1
TGCAGCGTTGAGATCCGTCGCGAGCAGTACTTC
CSVEIRREQYF
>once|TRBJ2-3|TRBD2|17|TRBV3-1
TGTGCCAGCAGCCAGGGGCTAGCGGGAGCTAGCGCAGATACGCAGTATTTT
CASSQGLAGASADTQYF
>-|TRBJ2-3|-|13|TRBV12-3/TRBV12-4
TGTGCCAGCAGTTTACGCAGTCACAGATACGCGTATTTT
CASSLRSHRYAYF
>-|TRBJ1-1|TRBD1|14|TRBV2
TGTGCCAGCAGCACCGACAGGGCGAGGACTGAAGCTTTCTTT
CASSTDRARTEAFF
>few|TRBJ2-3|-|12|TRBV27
TGTGCCAGCAGTGATTTCACAGATACGCAGTATTTT
CASSDFTDTQYF
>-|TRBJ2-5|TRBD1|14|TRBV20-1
TGCAGTGCACGTCCCCGGGACAGGGTAGTTGAGCAGTACTTC
CSARPRDRVVEQYF
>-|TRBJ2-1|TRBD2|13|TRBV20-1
TGCAGTGTTGGACTAGCGGGAAAAAGTGAGCAGTTCTTC
CSVGLAGKSEQFF